Below are 18 T cell receptor beta chains sequenced from a single sample in a study of cytomegalovirus exposure and HLA in healthy donors. 60 Vbeta and 13 Jbeta primers were used in PCR. Here immunoSEQ multiplex PCR was the method, and the copy in TCRdb shows in-frame clones only, minus some. The repertoire holds around 120,000 clones, with 80% to 90% as singletons. Input material: PBMCs. Receptor source: a man aged 45-60 years in good health and CMV-seronegative.

On this clone itself: At one boundary the junction diverges from the germline segment, which might be a read error. This chain uses TRBV6-1 with TRBJ2-7, with D tentatively TRBD1 (6 bases). The CDR3 has 12 amino acids. Per the germline V gene, CDR1 is MNHNS and CDR2 is SASEGT. The CDR3 loop is CASSVGRWGLGF. CDR3 DNA: TGTGCCAGCAGTGTGGGAAGATGGGGGCTGGGGTTC.

The V call is TRBV2, the J call TRBJ1-6; 8 nucleotides align to TRBD1. In germline, CDR1 is SNHLY, CDR2 FYNNEI. CDR3 size: 15 residues. The V segment lost 6 bases and the J segment 7 bases; nucleotides outside the gene matches: 8. In nucleotides, the CDR3 is TGTGCCAGCAGACCCACCGACAGGGGAAATTCACCCCTCCACTTT. As protein: CASRPTDRGNSPLHF.

The chain employs TRBV6-4 and TRBJ2-1, with 9 bases that match TRBD2. Germline lookup yields CDR1 MRHNA and CDR2 SNTAGT. Losses at the gene ends were 9 bases for V and 4 bases for J; bases not matched to a gene: 13. The length of the CDR3 is 16 residues. CDR3 protein: CASAAGGGLTYNEQFF. In DNA form, the CDR3 reads TGTGCCAGTGCCGCGGGGGGGGGTCTTACTTACAATGAGCAGTTCTTC.

The V gene is TRBV30, the J gene TRBJ1-5; TRBD1 agrees at 7 bases. The CDR3 is 17 residues long. The trim removed 3 bases at V and 0 bases at J, leaving 11 bases unmatched. The germline CDR1 and CDR2 sequences are GTSNPN and SVGIG (reference sequence). The CDR3 is CAWRTSGTAYSNQPQHF. CDR3 in DNA: TGTGCCTGGAGAACATCCGGGACAGCTTATAGCAATCAGCCCCAGCATTTT. Drawing the rest from reference TRBV30 and TRBJ1-5, the complete variable domain is SQTIHQWPATLVQPVGSPLSLECTVEGTSNPNLYWYRQAAGRGLQLLFYSVGIGQISSEVPQNLSASRPQDRQFILSSKKLLLSDSGFYLCAWRTSGTAYSNQPQHFGDGTRLSIL.

This chain uses TRBV27 with TRBJ2-3; D is ambiguous. CDR3 length: 13 amino acids. Germline V gene data show CDR1 as MNHEY and CDR2 as SMNVEV (reference sequence). Trimming removed 5 bases from V and 3 bases from J, with 9 bases in between. The CDR3 coding sequence is TGTGCCAGCAGTCGGGTTAGAACAGATACGCAGTATTTT. Its protein product is CASSRVRTDTQYF.

The gene calls are TRBV9 and TRBJ2-7; 9 bases line up with TRBD1. Trimming took 4 bases from V and 3 from J; bases not matched to a gene: 8. Germline assignment: CDR1 SGDLS and CDR2 YYNGEE. The CDR3 runs to 15 residues. The CDR3 sequence is CASSPPTGGYYEQYF. CDR3 DNA sequence: TGTGCCAGCAGCCCCCCGACAGGGGGATACTACGAGCAGTACTTC.

The chain couples TRBV6-1 to TRBJ1-5; 8 bases map to TRBD1. Germline V gene lookup returns CDR1 MNHNS and CDR2 SASEGT. The ends lost 3 bases at V and 0 bases at J; junction bases unmatched: 10. This CDR3 is built from 18 residues. The CDR3 here is CASSDLRTGRVSNQPQHF. CDR3 sequence (DNA): TGTGCCAGCAGTGACCTTCGGACAGGGAGGGTTAGCAATCAGCCCCAGCATTTT.

The chain joins TRBV2 to TRBJ1-1; TRBD1 is a possible D gene (5 bases). Germline CDR1 reads SNHLY; CDR2 reads FYNNEI. With 7 bases removed from V and 4 bases from J, the gap between germline ends came to 13 bases. The CDR3 sequence is 13 residues long. This CDR3 reads CASTEGARTEAFF. The CDR3, as DNA: TGTGCCAGCACCGAAGGGGCCCGCACTGAAGCTTTCTTT.

The rearrangement joins TRBV13 to TRBJ2-7, with D tentatively TRBD2 (6 bases). Between the trimmed V and J ends, which lost 5 bases and 4 bases, there was a span of 15 bases. This CDR3 comprises 14 residues. Germline assignment: CDR1 PRHDT and CDR2 FYEKMQ (reference sequence). DNA for the CDR3: TGTGCCAGCAGCCCGTCCGGGACTTTATACGAGCAGTACTTC. Amino acid sequence: CASSPSGTLYEQYF.

The rearrangement links TRBV2 to TRBJ1-1, with D hard to call. The CDR3 spans 13 residues. Germline V gene data show CDR1 as SNHLY and CDR2 as FYNNEI. The V gene lost 3 bases and the J gene lost 5 bases, with 10 bases spanning the gap. In DNA, the CDR3 is TGTGCCAGCAGTGAGCTTCCGAGGACTGAAGCTTTCTTT. Translation gives CASSELPRTEAFF. The full variable domain, with the rest looked up from reference TRBV2 and TRBJ1-1, is EPEVTQTPSHQVTQMGQEVILRCVPISNHLYFYWYRQILGQKVEFLVSFYNNEISEKSEIFDDQFSVERPDGSNFTLKIRSTKLEDSAMYFCASSELPRTEAFFGQGTRLTVV.

This clone was counted a single time. CDR3 residues: CASSLATDGDTQYF. In DNA form, the CDR3 reads TGCGCCAGCAGCTTGGCTACAGATGGGGATACGCAGTATTTT. The chain has TRBV5-1 and TRBJ2-3, with D unclear. Trimming shortened V by 0 bases and J by 6 bases, and 11 bases separated the two germline ends. Germline V lookup: CDR1 SGHRS, CDR2 YFSETQ. The CDR3 sequence is 14 residues long.

The V and J genes are TRBV2 and TRBJ1-1, with a weak D call TRBD1 (6 bases). The CDR3 loop spans 13 amino acids. CDR1 and CDR2 from the germline V gene are SNHLY and FYNNEI. With 7 bases removed from V and 10 bases from J, the gap between germline ends came to 19 bases. The DNA for the CDR3 is TGTGCCAGCACCGAAACAGGGCCAGAAGGAGCTTTCTTT. Protein sequence: CASTETGPEGAFF.

Worth noting for this clone: At the DNA level, this CDR3 is encoded by other sequences in the same sample as well. The chain has TRBV29-1 and TRBJ1-5; D is ambiguous. With 4 bases removed from V and 2 bases from J, the gap between germline ends came to 6 bases. The CDR3 spans 12 residues. Germline lookup yields CDR1 SQVTM and CDR2 ANQGSEA. The CDR3: CSVGQGNQPQHF. CDR3 DNA sequence: TGCAGCGTTGGTCAGGGCAATCAGCCCCAGCATTTT. The full variable domain, its missing parts supplied by reference TRBV29-1 and TRBJ1-5, is SAVISQKPSRDICQRGTSLTIQCQVDSQVTMMFWYRQQPGQSLTLIATANQGSEATYESGFVIDKFPISRPNLTFSTLTVSNMSPEDSSIYLCSVGQGNQPQHFGDGTRLSIL.

CDR3 sequence: CSVQGRGINYEQYF. The CDR3 nucleotides read TGCAGCGTTCAAGGCAGGGGAATAAACTACGAGCAGTACTTC. V usage is TRBV29-1 and J usage is TRBJ2-7; the D gene is possibly TRBD1 (6 bases). Germline loops: CDR1 SQVTM, CDR2 ANQGSEA. The CDR3 spans 14 residues. V lost 5 bases and J 3 bases, leaving 17 bases between the germline ends.

This clone was observed a single time. The genes are TRBV19 and TRBJ2-5, with TRBD2 matching over 8 bases. The CDR3 contains 15 residues. The germline gives CDR1 LNHDA, CDR2 SQIVND (reference sequence). Losses at the gene ends were 3 bases for V and 1 base for J; bases not matched to a gene: 4. The CDR3 region has the DNA TGTGCCAGTAGTATCTTAGCGGGAATCCAAGAGACCCAGTACTTC. Its translation: CASSILAGIQETQYF.

The rearrangement links TRBV18 to TRBJ2-7; tentative D call: TRBD1 (6 bases). Germline V gives CDR1 KGHSH, CDR2 LQKENI. The CDR3 totals 15 residues. Trimming left V 3 bases short and J 0 bases short, with 12 bases between. The CDR3 region is CASSPAGTSSYEQYF. The CDR3 bases are TGTGCCAGCTCACCCGCCGGGACAAGCTCCTACGAGCAGTACTTC.

The chain links TRBV5-1 to TRBJ2-3; D call uncertain. Trimming took 4 bases from V and 2 from J, leaving 20 bases between them. Germline values: CDR1 SGHRS, CDR2 YFSETQ. This CDR3 contains 17 residues. The DNA for the CDR3 is TGCGCCAGCAGCGAGAACACTGGCGGTGGCCACACAGATACGCAGTATTTT. Amino acid sequence: CASSENTGGGHTDTQYF.

The chain combines TRBV5-4 with TRBJ1-1, with TRBD1 matching over 7 bases. Germline V gives CDR1 SGHNT, CDR2 YYREEE (reference sequence). After removal of 4 bases from V and 5 bases from J, the junction contained 8 bases not matched to a gene. This CDR3 comprises 14 residues. The CDR3 here is CASSLQQGSTEAFF. The CDR3 DNA follows: TGTGCCAGCAGCCTTCAACAGGGGTCGACTGAAGCTTTCTTT.